The clone carrying this T cell receptor beta chain was seen ten or more times. This CDR3 has 16 residues. The V and J ends lost 0 bases and 0 bases respectively, with 12 bases between them. The germline gives CDR1 MNHEY, CDR2 SVGAGI. The data were obtained in a study of T cells in Graves' hyperthyroidism and ophthalmopathy. What was amplified from RNA transcripts were TCR beta CDR3 regions. RT-PCR in the first round (using the HTBI primer set) targeted the TCR CDR3. TCRdb fed the multiplex PCR reads into MiXCR, producing one record per CDR3 protein. The table shows more than 300,000 distinct CDR3 sequences, with around 20% occurring only once. Ophthalmopathy patients had Clinical Activity Score at least 3, NOSPECS grade at least 4, duration under 3 months. Exclusion followed for patients with uncontrolled infection, other autoimmune disease, pregnancy or lactation. Based on clinical symptoms, serum thyroxine and TRAb, thyroid ultrasound and orbital computed tomography, diagnoses were reached. PBMCs were sourced from roughly 9.3 ml fresh peripheral blood.

Sequencing was done on a sample of blood. The chain employs TRBV6-5 and TRBJ2-7; a possible D gene is TRBD1 (6 bases). This receptor was obtained from a man aged 18 to 29 with Graves' ophthalmopathy. The DNA for the CDR3 is TGTGCCAGCAGTTACTCCCGGGACACCGTCTCCTACGAGCAGTACTTC. It translates to CASSYSRDTVSYEQYF.